Below, one T cell receptor (beta chain) is given with its context. PCR involved 60 Vbeta and 13 Jbeta primers. Here immunoSEQ multiplex PCR was the method, and the copy in TCRdb shows in-frame clones only, minus some. The sample has under 200,000 clones, approximately 85% seen once. This CDR3 has 13 residues. This entry is derived from a study of cytomegalovirus exposure and HLA in healthy donors. J is TRBJ2-3 and V is TRBV21-1; the D call of TRBD2 is as the table states it, not checked on the DNA. TRBV21-1 is an annotated pseudogene. This TCR was recovered from a woman in her forties or fifties in good health and CMV-seronegative. The sample consisted of PBMCs. The CDR3 nucleotides read TGTGCCAGCCGACTAGCGGGAGCGGATACGCAGTATTTT. Amino acid sequence: CASRLAGADTQYF.